Given below is one T cell receptor (beta chain) in context. The second PCR ran about 7 to 12 cycles with a sample-barcoded 5' primer and J-beta primers. MiXCR was run by TCRdb on the 5' RACE reads, yielding one entry per CDR3 protein. The repertoire holds hundreds of thousands of distinct CDR3 sequences, with roughly 50% as singletons. The sample comes from a study of blood T cells in healthy people across ages. Trimming took 5 bases from V and 6 from J, leaving 12 bases between them. This CDR3 spans 13 amino acids. Germline lookup yields CDR1 SGHRS and CDR2 YFSETQ. The chain couples TRBV5-1 to TRBJ2-1; tentatively, D is TRBD2 (5 bases). Specimen: blood. This sequence was found in a woman aged 60 to 75 in good health. The CDR3 bases are TGCGCCAGCAGGGATGCGGGTGCCAATGAGCAGTTCTTC. The encoded protein is CASRDAGANEQFF.